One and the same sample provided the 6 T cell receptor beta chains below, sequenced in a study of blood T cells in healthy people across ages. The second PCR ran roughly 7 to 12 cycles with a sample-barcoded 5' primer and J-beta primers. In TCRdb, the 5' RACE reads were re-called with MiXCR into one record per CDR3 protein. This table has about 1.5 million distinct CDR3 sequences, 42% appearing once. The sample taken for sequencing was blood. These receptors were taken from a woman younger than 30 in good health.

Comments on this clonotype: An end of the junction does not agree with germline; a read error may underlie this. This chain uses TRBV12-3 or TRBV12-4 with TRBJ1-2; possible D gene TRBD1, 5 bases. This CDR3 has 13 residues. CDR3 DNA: TGTACCAGCAATGCGGCAGGGAGCCATGGCTACACCTTC. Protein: CTSNAAGSHGYTF.

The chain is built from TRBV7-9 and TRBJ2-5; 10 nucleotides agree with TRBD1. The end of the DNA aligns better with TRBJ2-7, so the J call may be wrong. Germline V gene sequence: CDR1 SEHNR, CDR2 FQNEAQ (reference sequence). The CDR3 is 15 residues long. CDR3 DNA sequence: TGTGCCAGCAGCCCATTCCCCGGGACAGGGGTCGAGCAGTACTTC. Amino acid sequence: CASSPFPGTGVEQYF.

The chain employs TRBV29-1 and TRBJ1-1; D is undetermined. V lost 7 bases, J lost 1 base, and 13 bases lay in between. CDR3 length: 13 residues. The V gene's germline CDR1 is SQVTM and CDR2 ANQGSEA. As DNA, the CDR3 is TGCAGCGCCGCCTTCCCAGGGAACACTGAAGCTTTCTTT. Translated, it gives CSAAFPGNTEAFF.

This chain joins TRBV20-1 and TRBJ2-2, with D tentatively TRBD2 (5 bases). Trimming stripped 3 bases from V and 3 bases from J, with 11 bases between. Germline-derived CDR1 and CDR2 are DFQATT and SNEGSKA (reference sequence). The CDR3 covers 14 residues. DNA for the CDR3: TGCAGTGCTAGTAGAGGGCGGTACACCGGGGAGCTGTTTTTT. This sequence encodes CSASRGRYTGELFF.

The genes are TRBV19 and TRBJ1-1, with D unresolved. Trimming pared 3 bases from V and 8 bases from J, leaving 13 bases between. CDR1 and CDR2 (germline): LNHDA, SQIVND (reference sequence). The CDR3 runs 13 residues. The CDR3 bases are TGTGCCAGTAGTATTGGCGGCTGGATAGAAGCTTTCTTT. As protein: CASSIGGWIEAFF.

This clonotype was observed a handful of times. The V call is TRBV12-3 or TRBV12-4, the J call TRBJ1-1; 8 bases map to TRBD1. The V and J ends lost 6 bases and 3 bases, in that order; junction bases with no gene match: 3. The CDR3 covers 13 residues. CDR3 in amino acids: CASSNRGYTEAFF. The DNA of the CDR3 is TGTGCCAGCAGCAACAGGGGGTACACTGAAGCTTTCTTT.